A single T cell receptor beta chain is shown here with its context. Under the authors' procedure: How many nucleated cells were present was estimated from reference gene primer amplification. Method: immunoSEQ multiplex PCR; TCRdb's copy keeps in-frame clones and lacks some. D and trimming come from the DNA, and the V and J calls and clone size come from that table. Found here are 400,000 or so clones, approximately 91% of them singletons; the top ten hold less than 2%. These data belong to a study of blood T cell repertoires in COVID-19. On the study more broadly: Italy, Spain and the United States were the sources of the convalescent and acute COVID-19 samples. Sample material is recorded as cDNA or gDNA derived from T cells, B-cell-depleted T cells, or PBMCs.

Trimming at V came to 1 base and at J to 5 bases, leaving 5 bases not matched to a gene. The CDR3 has 14 residues. The germline V gene has CDR1 LNHNV and CDR2 YYDKDF (reference sequence). Patients at the Seattle site were enrolled during active infection and followed longitudinally. The chain couples TRBV15 to TRBJ2-7, with 7 positions matching TRBD1. The TCR originated in a woman aged 40 to 50 with COVID-19, enrolled during active disease. The sample comprised peripheral blood. This chain's CDR3 is CATSRVDRVDEQYF. Here the CDR3 DNA reads TGTGCCACCAGCAGAGTCGACAGGGTTGACGAGCAGTACTTC.